This TCR beta chain was identified in a study of beta chain features in type 1 diabetes. About the research overall: Healthy donors resembled patients in age, gender and cell yields. Study-wide results and limits: Shortening that was moderate but significant affected the TCRB CDR3s of Type 1 diabetes patients in all four CD4+ subsets.

There are a few counts of this clone. Its antigen is not known. The authors reverse transcribed all of the isolated RNA, so sequencing captured expressed TCRB transcripts. Method: immunoSEQ multiplex PCR; TCRdb's copy keeps in-frame clones and lacks some. The profile covers 160,000 or so clones, with 8% to 9.5% appearing a single time and around 0.5% taken by the ten largest. The TCR sequence derives from a young woman with type 1 diabetes. Sequencing input: central memory CD4+ T cells from blood.

CDR3: CASSSPQYEQYF. The CDR3 DNA is TGTGCCAGCAGTTCCCCGCAGTACGAGCAGTACTTC. The V and J genes are TRBV6-5 and TRBJ2-7; no clear D gene. CDR3 length: 12 residues. Germline assignment: CDR1 MNHEY and CDR2 SVGAGI. With 4 bases removed from V and 4 bases from J, the gap between germline ends came to 8 bases.